These 18 T cell receptor beta chains came from one sample sequenced in a study of STAT5B mutations in CD4+ large granular lymphocyte leukemia. Libraries were prepared by immunoSEQ multiplex PCR; TCRdb keeps only in-frame clonotypes and omits some of them. The sample holds approximately 32,000 clones, roughly 65% seen once. Sequenced: CD4+ T cells from blood buffy coats. All receptors come from a human donor in good health.

The chain couples TRBV6-5 to TRBJ2-3; D call uncertain. Trimming cost V 6 bases and J 6 bases, with 13 bases left between them. CDR1 and CDR2 from the germline V gene are MNHEY and SVGAGI. The CDR3 loop spans 13 amino acids. For the CDR3, the DNA is TGTGCCAGCAGAAAGGACGGAGCGGATACGCAGTATTTT. Amino acid sequence: CASRKDGADTQYF.

As for this clone: The junction shows a germline mismatch at one end, possibly a read error. The gene calls are TRBV7-7 and TRBJ1-4, with D possibly TRBD1 on 6 matching bases. The CDR3 is 15 residues long. Looked up from germline, CDR1 is SSHAT and CDR2 is FNYEAQ (reference sequence). Here the CDR3 reads CASSEGGGATEKLFF. The CDR3 DNA reads as TGTGCTAGCAGTGAAGGGGGGGGTGCGACTGAAAAACTGTTTTTT. The full variable domain, with the rest looked up from reference TRBV7-7 and TRBJ1-4, is GAGVSQSPRYKVTKRGQDVTLRCDPISSHATLYWYQQALGQGPEFLTYFNYEAQPDKSGLPSDRFSAERPEGSISTLTIQRTEQRDSAMYRCASSEGGGATEKLFFGSGTQLSVL.

The chain employs TRBV7-8 and TRBJ1-5, with TRBD1 matching 8 bases. Germline V gene sequence: CDR1 SGHVS, CDR2 FQNEAQ. This CDR3 contains 13 residues. Trimming removed 5 bases from V and 6 bases from J; junction bases left unmatched: 3. CDR3 loop: CASSQDRGQPQHF. CDR3 nucleotides: TGTGCCAGCAGCCAAGACAGGGGTCAGCCCCAGCATTTT.

The gene calls are TRBV19 and TRBJ2-1; D is perhaps TRBD1 or TRBD2 (5 bases each). CDR1 and CDR2 (germline): LNHDA, SQIVND (reference sequence). V was trimmed by 6 bases and J by 4 bases, leaving 16 bases between them. The CDR3 consists of 15 residues. The DNA for the CDR3 is TGTGCCAGTAGCAGCTTGGGGGTACCTTACAATGAGCAGTTCTTC. It yields the protein CASSSLGVPYNEQFF.

The gene calls are TRBV29-1 and TRBJ2-1, with D possibly being TRBD1 (5 bases). Germline CDR1 is SQVTM and CDR2 is ANQGSEA. This CDR3 spans 13 amino acids. Between the trimmed V and J ends, which lost 6 bases and 4 bases, there was a span of 13 bases. The CDR3 reads CSVGADSYNEQFF. In DNA, the CDR3 is TGCAGCGTGGGTGCAGACAGTTACAATGAGCAGTTCTTC.

This chain connects TRBV9 to TRBJ2-1, with 11 bases aligning to TRBD2. The J segment lost 12 bases and the V segment lost 1 base, leaving 12 bases of the junction unmatched. The CDR3 has 16 amino acids. Germline loops: CDR1 SGDLS, CDR2 YYNGEE. CDR3 nucleotides: TGTGCCAGCAGCGTAAGGAGCGACCCACTAGCGGGGGCGCAGTTCTTC. Translated: CASSVRSDPLAGAQFF.

The chain combines TRBV10-3 with TRBJ2-2, with D perhaps TRBD1 or TRBD2 (6 bases each). Germline values: CDR1 ENHRY, CDR2 SYGVKD. V was shortened by 2 bases and J by 0 bases, with 10 bases between the two germline ends. The CDR3 runs to 16 residues. In nucleotides, the CDR3 is TGTGCCATCAGTGAGACGGGGGCCTCGAACACCGGGGAGCTGTTTTTT. Translating it yields CAISETGASNTGELFF.

The sample holds a few counts of this clone. This chain links TRBV6-5 with TRBJ2-2, with unresolved D. This CDR3 comprises 13 residues. Germline V gene lookup returns CDR1 MNHEY and CDR2 SVGAGI. V lost 6 bases and J lost 4, with 9 bases in between. In nucleotides, the CDR3 is TGTGCCAGCAGCCAGACGTCCACCGGGGAGCTGTTTTTT. Amino acids: CASSQTSTGELFF.

The chain joins TRBV29-1 to TRBJ1-4; the D gene is possibly TRBD1 (6 bases). Per the germline V gene, CDR1 is SQVTM and CDR2 is ANQGSEA. Between the trimmed V and J ends, which lost 5 bases and 7 bases, there was a span of 26 bases. The CDR3 loop spans 17 amino acids. The CDR3 bases are TGCAGCGTTACCGAGTCGGGGCGGGGGCTCATTGGTGAAAAACTGTTTTTT. Translating gives CSVTESGRGLIGEKLFF.

In DNA, the CDR3 is TGTGCCAGCAGCTTACAGGGCGATACGCCCCTCCACTTT. It encodes CASSLQGDTPLHF. The rearrangement uses TRBV7-2 and TRBJ1-6; possibly TRBD1 for D (5 bases). CDR1 is SGHTA and CDR2 is FQGNSA in the germline V gene. Deletions cut 2 bases from V and 13 bases from J, with 12 bases between. CDR3 size: 13 residues.

This chain links TRBV4-1 with TRBJ2-7; 11 nucleotides align to TRBD2. Losses at the gene ends were 4 bases for V and 5 bases for J; bases not matched to a gene: 4. CDR1 and CDR2 from the germline V gene are MGHRA and YSYEKL. The CDR3 extends over 14 amino acids. The CDR3 DNA sequence: TGCGCCAGCAGCCGAGGGACTAGCGGCGACGAGCAGTACTTC. This gives the protein CASSRGTSGDEQYF.

The chain is built from TRBV29-1 and TRBJ2-7, with D possibly matching TRBD2 (5 bases). Trimming stripped 6 bases from V and 7 bases from J, with 13 bases between. Germline CDR1 is SQVTM and CDR2 is ANQGSEA. The length of the CDR3 is 11 residues. In DNA form, the CDR3 reads TGCAGCGTCGGGATCCGCGGGGAGCAGTACTTC. The encoded protein is CSVGIRGEQYF.

The chain is built from TRBV9 and TRBJ1-1; 8 bases align to TRBD1. The junction had 15 bases not matched to a gene; V was cut back by 9 bases and J by 5 bases. In germline, CDR1 is SGDLS, CDR2 YYNGEE. The CDR3 contains 15 residues. Here the CDR3 DNA reads TGTGCCACCTCGCGTGGGGACAGGCCCGGAACTGAAGCTTTCTTT. It translates to CATSRGDRPGTEAFF.

The chain combines TRBV6-5 with TRBJ1-2, with 10 bases lining up with TRBD1. The germline CDR1 and CDR2 sequences are MNHEY and SVGAGI. V shed 6 bases and J 0 bases; nucleotides not matched to a gene: 4. The CDR3 length is 15 residues. The CDR3, as DNA: TGTGCCAGCAGGGGACAGGGGTCCTCTAACTATGGCTACACCTTC. It translates to CASRGQGSSNYGYTF.

J is TRBJ1-2 and V is TRBV7-2; 7 bases line up with TRBD1. Germline V gene data show CDR1 as SGHTA and CDR2 as FQGNSA. The ends lost 0 bases at V and 7 bases at J; junction bases unmatched: 11. The CDR3 sequence is 16 residues long. The CDR3 coding sequence is TGTGCCAGCAGCTTAGCGCTGGGAGGGGGCGTGTTTGGCTACACCTTC. Translated, it gives CASSLALGGGVFGYTF. The whole variable domain, remainder taken from reference TRBV7-2 and TRBJ1-2, is GAGVSQSPSNKVTEKGKDVELRCDPISGHTALYWYRQSLGQGLEFLIYFQGNSAPDKSGLPSDRFSAERTGGSVSTLTIQRTQQEDSAVYLCASSLALGGGVFGYTFGSGTRLTVV.

V and J are TRBV6-5 and TRBJ1-6, with D possibly matching TRBD1 (6 bases). The V gene lost 5 bases and the J gene lost 7 bases, with 12 bases spanning the gap. Germline V gene data show CDR1 as MNHEY and CDR2 as SVGAGI. The CDR3 loop spans 14 amino acids. CDR3 in DNA: TGTGCCAGCAGTATCCGGACAGTCAATTCACCCCTCCACTTT. Its protein is CASSIRTVNSPLHF.

The chain is built from TRBV2 and TRBJ1-6; unclear D gene. The CDR3 spans 14 residues. Germline V gene sequence: CDR1 SNHLY, CDR2 FYNNEI. V shed 7 bases and J shed 10 bases, with 17 bases lying between them. CDR3 sequence (DNA): TGTGCCAGCAACCTCGGGAGAGAAAGCTCACCCCTCCACTTT. Amino acids: CASNLGRESSPLHF.

The chain is built from TRBV19 and TRBJ1-1; perhaps TRBD1 as D (5 bases). Trimming pared 5 bases from V and 4 bases from J, leaving 11 bases between. Germline V gives CDR1 LNHDA, CDR2 SQIVND (reference sequence). The CDR3 covers 13 residues. This chain's CDR3 is CASSAGLFTEAFF. Written as DNA, the CDR3 is TGTGCCAGTAGTGCAGGGTTGTTCACTGAAGCTTTCTTT.